These 21 T cell receptor beta chains share one sample of origin, sequenced in a study of cytotoxic CD8 clonotypes in ibrutinib-treated CLL. Clones were read by immunoSEQ multiplex PCR, and TCRdb kept only the in-frame ones, dropping some. This table has hundreds of thousands of clones, roughly 70% appearing once. The sequencing used PBMCs, collected after 24 months of ibrutinib treatment. These receptors came from a human donor with chronic lymphocytic leukemia.

The chain joins TRBV18 to TRBJ1-5, with a possible D match to TRBD1 (5 bases). The CDR3 loop spans 14 amino acids. With 3 bases removed from V and 2 bases from J, the gap between germline ends came to 8 bases. Germline V gives CDR1 KGHSH, CDR2 LQKENI. DNA of the CDR3: TGTGCCAGCTCACCGGGGGACGGCAATCAGCCCCAGCATTTT. This gives the protein CASSPGDGNQPQHF. Full variable domain (outside the CDR3, taken from reference TRBV18 and TRBJ1-5): NAGVMQNPRHLVRRRGQEARLRCSPMKGHSHVYWYRQLPEEGLKFMVYLQKENIIDESGMPKERFSAEFPKEGPSILRIQQVVRGDSAAYFCASSPGDGNQPQHFGDGTRLSIL.

The CDR3 region is CASSPPGDRNQPQHF. The CDR3 coding sequence is TGTGCCAGCTCACCACCTGGGGACAGAAATCAGCCCCAGCATTTT. The rearrangement joins TRBV18 to TRBJ1-5, with 7 bases fitting TRBD1. The CDR3 is 15 residues long. The germline gives CDR1 KGHSH, CDR2 LQKENI. The junction had 3 bases not matched to a gene; V was cut back by 0 bases and J by 4 bases.

This chain connects TRBV6-6 to TRBJ2-5, with 8 bases matching TRBD2. The J segment lost 2 bases and the V segment lost 7 bases, leaving 6 bases of the junction unmatched. The germline CDR1 and CDR2 sequences are MNHNY and SVGAGI (reference sequence). The CDR3 is made up of 14 amino acids. This CDR3 reads CASMRGTSQETQYF. Here the CDR3 DNA reads TGTGCCAGCATGCGGGGGACTAGTCAAGAGACCCAGTACTTC.

The chain is built from TRBV27 and TRBJ1-5; the match to TRBD1 covers 8 bases. Germline V gene lookup returns CDR1 MNHEY and CDR2 SMNVEV (reference sequence). V was pared by 6 bases and J by 1 base, with 14 bases of the junction left unmatched. CDR3 length: 18 amino acids. This CDR3 is CASRKTPPTGGSNQPQHF. The CDR3 nucleotides read TGTGCCAGCAGAAAGACTCCTCCTACAGGGGGAAGCAATCAGCCCCAGCATTTT.

The V gene is TRBV7-2, the J gene TRBJ2-1; 8 bases match TRBD2. V lost 2 bases, J lost 6 bases, and 6 bases stayed unmatched. Germline V gene lookup returns CDR1 SGHTA and CDR2 FQGNSA. This CDR3 comprises 15 residues. Here the CDR3 reads CASSLTTSAGNEQFF. Written as DNA, the CDR3 is TGTGCCAGCAGCTTAACGACTAGCGCTGGCAATGAGCAGTTCTTC.

The rearrangement uses TRBV15 and TRBJ2-1; weak D call: TRBD2 (5 bases). This CDR3 contains 14 residues. Germline CDR1 LNHNV, CDR2 YYDKDF (reference sequence). Trimming shortened V by 0 bases and J by 10 bases, and 13 bases separated the two germline ends. Here the CDR3 DNA reads TGTGCCACCAGCAGAGAGTGGGAGACGGGGGAGCAGTTCTTC. Translation gives CATSREWETGEQFF.

This clone was recorded once. The gene calls are TRBV4-3 and TRBJ2-7; D might be TRBD2 (6 bases). V was pared by 1 base and J by 3 bases, with 13 bases between. Germline CDR1 and CDR2: LGHNA and YSLEER. CDR3 length equals 15 residues. CDR3 region: CASSQAPSEVYEQYF. The CDR3 DNA is TGCGCCAGCAGCCAAGCGCCTAGCGAGGTCTACGAGCAGTACTTC.

The chain joins TRBV27 to TRBJ1-3, with 9 nucleotides matching TRBD1. CDR1 MNHEY and CDR2 SMNVEV come from the germline V gene (reference sequence). The CDR3 runs 17 residues. The J segment lost 4 bases and the V segment lost 5 bases, leaving 12 bases of the junction unmatched. The CDR3 nucleotides are TGTGCCAGCAGTCCATGGACAGGGGATATGGGAGGAAACACCATATATTTT. Residues: CASSPWTGDMGGNTIYF.

The rearrangement links TRBV9 to TRBJ1-1; perhaps TRBD1 as D (6 bases). CDR1 is SGDLS and CDR2 is YYNGEE in the germline V gene. This CDR3 region has 17 residues. V gave up 2 bases and J gave up 1 base, with 18 bases separating them. In nucleotides, the CDR3 is TGTGCCAGCAGCGTCCAGCCGGGTGGGACAACGAACACTGAAGCTTTCTTT. The encoded protein is CASSVQPGGTTNTEAFF.

The chain employs TRBV19 and TRBJ2-7; 7 bases map to TRBD2. J lost 5 bases, V lost 1 base, and 5 bases had no gene match. This CDR3 has 14 amino acids. Germline values: CDR1 LNHDA, CDR2 SQIVND (reference sequence). CDR3 loop: CASSIVHGGNEQYF. The CDR3 region has the DNA TGTGCCAGTAGTATAGTACACGGGGGGAACGAGCAGTACTTC.

In its sample, this clone was seen a few times. The rearrangement links TRBV5-4 to TRBJ1-2; TRBD1 matches 9 bases. Germline trimming cut 3 bases from V and 5 bases from J; bases unmatched to any gene: 2. This CDR3 spans 13 amino acids. In germline, CDR1 is SGHNT, CDR2 YYREEE (reference sequence). This CDR3 is CASSSGQGYGYTF. CDR3 in DNA: TGTGCCAGCAGCTCGGGACAGGGATATGGCTACACCTTC.

This clone showed up just a few times. V and J are TRBV6-6 and TRBJ2-5; weak D call: TRBD1 (5 bases). The CDR3 spans 13 residues. Germline V gives CDR1 MNHNY, CDR2 SVGAGI (reference sequence). The V and J ends lost 5 bases and 4 bases respectively, with 11 bases between them. CDR3 amino acids: CASSPQGGETQYF. The CDR3 DNA reads TGTGCCAGCAGTCCCCAGGGCGGAGAGACCCAGTACTTC.

The count of this clone is one. The chain carries TRBV13 and TRBJ2-5, with 9 nucleotides matching TRBD2. Germline V gives CDR1 PRHDT, CDR2 FYEKMQ (reference sequence). V trimming: 4 bases; J trimming: 5 bases; junction bases outside the gene matches: 14. This CDR3 region has 17 residues. The DNA for the CDR3 is TGTGCCAGCAGCTCCAGGTGGGATAGCGGGAGTAAGGAGACCCAGTACTTC. It specifies CASSSRWDSGSKETQYF.

The rearrangement uses TRBV11-2 and TRBJ2-5; 8 positions agree with TRBD2. With V trimmed by 5 bases and J by 2 bases, 7 bases remained unmatched. The CDR3 spans 15 residues. Germline V gene lookup returns CDR1 SGHAT and CDR2 FQNNGV. CDR3 bases: TGTGCCAGCAGCCGCAGGGGACTAGATCAAGAGACCCAGTACTTC. It encodes CASSRRGLDQETQYF.

This chain joins TRBV7-8 and TRBJ1-5; 7 bases are shared with TRBD1. CDR3 length: 14 residues. CDR1 SGHVS and CDR2 FQNEAQ come from the germline V gene. J gave up 4 bases and V 4 bases, and 4 bases lay outside the gene matches. The chain's CDR3 is CASSWGTENQPQHF. The CDR3 DNA sequence: TGTGCCAGCAGCTGGGGGACAGAGAATCAGCCCCAGCATTTT.

The J gene is TRBJ2-5, the V gene TRBV27; a possible D gene is TRBD2 (5 bases). The ends were cut back, 5 bases at V and 5 bases at J, with 9 bases in the middle. The CDR3 extends over 12 amino acids. Looked up from germline, CDR1 is MNHEY and CDR2 is SMNVEV (reference sequence). Here the CDR3 DNA reads TGTGCCAGCAGTCCCCCGGGGGAGACCCAGTACTTC. It is translated as CASSPPGETQYF.

The rearrangement uses TRBV15 and TRBJ1-4; tentatively, D is TRBD1 (5 bases). Trimming removed 7 bases at V and 7 bases at J, with 13 bases between. The CDR3 totals 13 residues. The germline CDR1 and CDR2 sequences are LNHNV and YYDKDF (reference sequence). CDR3: CATMRGNGEKLFF. Written as DNA, the CDR3 is TGTGCCACCATGAGGGGCAACGGTGAAAAACTGTTTTTT.

The V gene is TRBV28, the J gene TRBJ2-2, with 8 positions matching TRBD2. This CDR3 comprises 16 residues. CDR1 MDHEN and CDR2 SYDVKM come from the germline V gene. The V gene end was trimmed by 4 bases and the J gene end by 0 bases; junction bases not matched to a gene: 4. The CDR3 nucleotides read TGTGCCAGCAGTTCCATAGCGGGAACGAACACCGGGGAGCTGTTTTTT. It is translated as CASSSIAGTNTGELFF.

V is TRBV29-1 and J is TRBJ2-2; TRBD1 matches at 7 bases. CDR1 and CDR2 from the germline V gene are SQVTM and ANQGSEA. The CDR3 length is 13 residues. Trimming took 2 bases from V and 7 from J; bases not matched to a gene: 4. The CDR3 sequence is CSVETGVGGELFF. The CDR3 bases are TGCAGCGTTGAAACAGGGGTGGGCGGGGAGCTGTTTTTT.

This rearrangement joins TRBV29-1 to TRBJ2-1; TRBD2 matches 7 bases. Losses at the gene ends were 7 bases for V and 0 bases for J; bases not matched to a gene: 15. Per germline, CDR1 SQVTM and CDR2 ANQGSEA. The CDR3 has 17 amino acids. The CDR3 spells CSAPRPLAESSYNEQFF. CDR3 bases: TGCAGCGCTCCACGGCCCCTAGCGGAGAGCTCCTACAATGAGCAGTTCTTC.

The chain uses TRBV27 and TRBJ1-2, with D unresolved. The CDR3 loop spans 13 amino acids. Trimming shortened V by 3 bases and J by 7 bases, and 12 bases separated the two germline ends. Looked up from germline, CDR1 is MNHEY and CDR2 is SMNVEV (reference sequence). This chain's CDR3 is CASSLGPSSGYTF. The DNA for the CDR3 is TGTGCCAGCAGTTTGGGCCCTAGCTCTGGCTACACCTTC.